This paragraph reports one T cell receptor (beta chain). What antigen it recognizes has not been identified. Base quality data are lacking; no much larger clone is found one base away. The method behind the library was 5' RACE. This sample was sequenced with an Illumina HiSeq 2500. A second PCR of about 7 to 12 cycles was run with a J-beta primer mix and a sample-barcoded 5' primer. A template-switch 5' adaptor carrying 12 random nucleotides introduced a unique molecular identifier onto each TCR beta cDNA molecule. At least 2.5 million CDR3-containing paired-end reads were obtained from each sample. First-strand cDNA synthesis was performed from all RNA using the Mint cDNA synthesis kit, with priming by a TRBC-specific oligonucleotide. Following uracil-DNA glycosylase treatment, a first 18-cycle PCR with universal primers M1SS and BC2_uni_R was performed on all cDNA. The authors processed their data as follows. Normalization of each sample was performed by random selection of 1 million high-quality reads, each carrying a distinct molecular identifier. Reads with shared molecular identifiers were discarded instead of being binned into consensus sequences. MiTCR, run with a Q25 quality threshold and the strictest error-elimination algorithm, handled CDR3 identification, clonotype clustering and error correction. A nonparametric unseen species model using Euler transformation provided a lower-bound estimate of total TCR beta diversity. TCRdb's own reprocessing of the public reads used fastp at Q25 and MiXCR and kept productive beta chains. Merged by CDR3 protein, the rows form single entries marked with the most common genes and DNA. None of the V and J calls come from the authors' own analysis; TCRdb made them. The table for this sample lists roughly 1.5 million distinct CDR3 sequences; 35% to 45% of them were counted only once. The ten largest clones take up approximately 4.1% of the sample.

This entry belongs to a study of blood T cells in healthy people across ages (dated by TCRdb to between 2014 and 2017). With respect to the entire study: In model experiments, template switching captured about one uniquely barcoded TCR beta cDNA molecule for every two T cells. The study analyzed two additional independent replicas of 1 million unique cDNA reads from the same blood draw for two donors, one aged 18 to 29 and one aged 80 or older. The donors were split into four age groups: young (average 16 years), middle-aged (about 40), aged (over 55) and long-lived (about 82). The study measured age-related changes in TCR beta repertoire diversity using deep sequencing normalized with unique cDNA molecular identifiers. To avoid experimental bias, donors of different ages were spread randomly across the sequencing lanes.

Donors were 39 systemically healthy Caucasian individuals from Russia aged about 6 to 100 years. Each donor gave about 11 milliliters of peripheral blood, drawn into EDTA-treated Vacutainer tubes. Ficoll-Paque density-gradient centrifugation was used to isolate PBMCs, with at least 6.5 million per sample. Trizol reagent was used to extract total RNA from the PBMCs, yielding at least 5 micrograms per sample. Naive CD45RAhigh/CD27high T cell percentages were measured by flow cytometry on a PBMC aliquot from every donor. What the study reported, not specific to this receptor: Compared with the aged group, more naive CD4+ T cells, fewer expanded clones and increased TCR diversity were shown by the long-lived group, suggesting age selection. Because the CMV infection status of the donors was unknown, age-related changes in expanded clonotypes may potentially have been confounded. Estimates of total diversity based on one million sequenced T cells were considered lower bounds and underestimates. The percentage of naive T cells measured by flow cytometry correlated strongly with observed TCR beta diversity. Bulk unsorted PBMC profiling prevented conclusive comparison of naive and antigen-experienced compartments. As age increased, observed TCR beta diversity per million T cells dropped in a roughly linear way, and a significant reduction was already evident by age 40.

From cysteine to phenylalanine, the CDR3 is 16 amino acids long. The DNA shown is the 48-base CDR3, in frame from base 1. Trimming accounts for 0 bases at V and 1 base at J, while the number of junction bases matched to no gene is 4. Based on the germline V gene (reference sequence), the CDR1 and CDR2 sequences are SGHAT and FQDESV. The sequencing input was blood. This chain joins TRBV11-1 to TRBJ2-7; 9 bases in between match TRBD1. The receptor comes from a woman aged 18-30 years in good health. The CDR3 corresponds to CASSLARGTGSYEQYF. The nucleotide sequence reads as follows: TGTGCCAGCAGCTTAGCGCGGGGGACAGGGTCCTACGAGCAGTACTTC.